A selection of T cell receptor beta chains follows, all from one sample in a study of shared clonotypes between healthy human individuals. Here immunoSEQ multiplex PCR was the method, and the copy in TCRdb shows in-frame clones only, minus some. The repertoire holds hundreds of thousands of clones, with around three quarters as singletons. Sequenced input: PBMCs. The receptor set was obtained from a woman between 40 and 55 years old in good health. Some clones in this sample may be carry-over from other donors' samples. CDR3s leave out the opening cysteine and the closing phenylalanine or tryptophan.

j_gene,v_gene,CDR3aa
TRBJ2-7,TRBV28,ASRTGPPEQY
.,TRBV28,ASNPPGQGTYEQY
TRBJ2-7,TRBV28,ASSRRIGSSYEQY
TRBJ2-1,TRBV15,ATSSRGELDRGHEQF
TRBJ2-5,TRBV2,ASSVTGTMQY
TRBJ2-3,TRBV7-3,ASSLNGGETDTQY
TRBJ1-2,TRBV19,ASRAGMLGYGYT
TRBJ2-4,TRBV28,ASSLKSWSSLNIQY
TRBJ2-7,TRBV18,ASSPDEGWSSYEQY
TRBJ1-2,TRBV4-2,ASSQDAVGRGTGYT
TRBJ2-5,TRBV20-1,SAESYETQY
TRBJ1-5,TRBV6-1,ASSGRPNQPQH
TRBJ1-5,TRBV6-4,ASSEGSNQPQH
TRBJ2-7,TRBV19,ASSMTSVKGEQY
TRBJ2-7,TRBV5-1,ASSLAGASGRDEQY
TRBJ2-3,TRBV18,ASSPQGATQDTQY
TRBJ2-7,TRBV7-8,ASSLAGYAYEQY
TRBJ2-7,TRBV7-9,ASSSASYEQY
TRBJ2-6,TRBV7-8,ASSLVRANVLT
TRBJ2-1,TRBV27,ATRGNEQF
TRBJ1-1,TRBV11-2,ASSWRTGRRTEAF
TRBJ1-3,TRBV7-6,ASSLSILAGGNTIY
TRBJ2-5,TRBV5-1,ASSLDPLAGGETQY
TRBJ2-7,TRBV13,ASRSSGRTYEQY
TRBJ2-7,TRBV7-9,ASSVAGGHEQY
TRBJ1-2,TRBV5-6,ASSSWDYGYT
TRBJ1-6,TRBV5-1,ASSKTGVGLSPLH
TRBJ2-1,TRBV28,ASSLVGNEQF
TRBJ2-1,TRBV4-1,ASSQDGSGSNEQF
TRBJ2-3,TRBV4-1,ASSRAGLAGLGADTQY